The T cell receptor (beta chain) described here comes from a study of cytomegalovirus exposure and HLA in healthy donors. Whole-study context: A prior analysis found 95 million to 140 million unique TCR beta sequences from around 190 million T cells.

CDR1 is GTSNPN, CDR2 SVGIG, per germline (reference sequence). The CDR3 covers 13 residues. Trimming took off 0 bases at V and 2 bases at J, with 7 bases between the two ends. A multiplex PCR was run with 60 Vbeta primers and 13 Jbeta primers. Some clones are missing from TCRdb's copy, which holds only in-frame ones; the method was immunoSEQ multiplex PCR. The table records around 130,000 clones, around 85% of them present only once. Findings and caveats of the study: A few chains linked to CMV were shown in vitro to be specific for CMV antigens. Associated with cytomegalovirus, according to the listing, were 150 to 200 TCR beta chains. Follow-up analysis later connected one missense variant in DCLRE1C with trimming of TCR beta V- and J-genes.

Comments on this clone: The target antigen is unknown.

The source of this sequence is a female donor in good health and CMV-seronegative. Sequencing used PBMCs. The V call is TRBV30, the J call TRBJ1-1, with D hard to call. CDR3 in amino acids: CAWSVLGNTEAFF. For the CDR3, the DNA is TGTGCCTGGAGTGTACTCGGTAACACTGAAGCTTTCTTT.